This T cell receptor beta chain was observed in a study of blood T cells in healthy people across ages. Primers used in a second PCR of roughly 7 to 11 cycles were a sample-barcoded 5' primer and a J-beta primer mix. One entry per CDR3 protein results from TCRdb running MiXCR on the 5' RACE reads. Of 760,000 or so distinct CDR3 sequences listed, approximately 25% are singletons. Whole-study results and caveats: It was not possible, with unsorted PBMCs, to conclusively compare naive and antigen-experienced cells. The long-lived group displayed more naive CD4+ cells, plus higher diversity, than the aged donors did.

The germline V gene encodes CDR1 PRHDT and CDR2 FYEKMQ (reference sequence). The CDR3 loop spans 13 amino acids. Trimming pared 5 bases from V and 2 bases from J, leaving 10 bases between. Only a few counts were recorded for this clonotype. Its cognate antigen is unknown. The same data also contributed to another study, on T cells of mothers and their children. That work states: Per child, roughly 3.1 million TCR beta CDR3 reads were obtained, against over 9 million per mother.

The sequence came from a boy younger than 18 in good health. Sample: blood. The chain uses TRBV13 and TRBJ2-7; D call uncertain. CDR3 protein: CASSPRGAYEQYF. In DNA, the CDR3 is TGTGCCAGCAGCCCAAGAGGCGCCTACGAGCAGTACTTC.